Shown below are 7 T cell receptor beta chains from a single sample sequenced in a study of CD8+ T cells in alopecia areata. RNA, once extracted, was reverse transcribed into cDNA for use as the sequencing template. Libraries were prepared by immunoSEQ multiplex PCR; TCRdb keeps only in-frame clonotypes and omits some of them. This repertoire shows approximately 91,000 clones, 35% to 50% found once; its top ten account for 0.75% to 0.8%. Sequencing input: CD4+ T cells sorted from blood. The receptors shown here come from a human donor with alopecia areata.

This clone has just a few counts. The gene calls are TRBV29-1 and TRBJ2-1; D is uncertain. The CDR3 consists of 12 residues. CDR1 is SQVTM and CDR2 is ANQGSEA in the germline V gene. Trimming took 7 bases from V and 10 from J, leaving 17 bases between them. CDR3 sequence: CSAVGYPREQFF. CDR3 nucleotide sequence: TGCAGCGCGGTGGGGTACCCCAGGGAGCAGTTCTTC.

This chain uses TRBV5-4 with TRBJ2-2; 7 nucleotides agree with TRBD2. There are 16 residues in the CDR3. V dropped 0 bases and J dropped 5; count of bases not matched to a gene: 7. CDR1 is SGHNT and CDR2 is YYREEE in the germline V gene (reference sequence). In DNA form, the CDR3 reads TGTGCCAGCAGCTTGGACGGCGGGAGAGCTACCGGGGAGCTGTTTTTT. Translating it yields CASSLDGGRATGELFF. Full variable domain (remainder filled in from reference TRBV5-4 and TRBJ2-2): ETGVTQSPTHLIKTRGQQVTLRCSSQSGHNTVSWYQQALGQGPQFIFQYYREEENGRGNFPPRFSGLQFPNYSSELNVNALELDDSALYLCASSLDGGRATGELFFGEGSRLTVL.

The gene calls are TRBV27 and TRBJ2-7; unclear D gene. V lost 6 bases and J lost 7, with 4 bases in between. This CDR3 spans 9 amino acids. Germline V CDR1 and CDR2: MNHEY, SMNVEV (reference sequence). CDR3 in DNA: TGTGCCAGCAGAAATGAGCAGTACTTC. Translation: CASRNEQYF.

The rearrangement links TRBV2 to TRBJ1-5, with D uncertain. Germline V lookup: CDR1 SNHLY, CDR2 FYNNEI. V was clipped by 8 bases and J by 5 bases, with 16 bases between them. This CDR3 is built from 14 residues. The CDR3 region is CASSETRSDQPQHF. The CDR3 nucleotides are TGTGCCAGCTCTGAAACAAGATCCGATCAGCCCCAGCATTTT.

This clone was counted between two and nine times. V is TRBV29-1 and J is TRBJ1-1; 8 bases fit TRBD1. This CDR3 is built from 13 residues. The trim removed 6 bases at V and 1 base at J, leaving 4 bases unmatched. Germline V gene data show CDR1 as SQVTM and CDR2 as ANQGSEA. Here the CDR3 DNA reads TGCAGCGTCCGAGGACAGGGGAACACTGAAGCTTTCTTT. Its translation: CSVRGQGNTEAFF.

The DNA for the CDR3 is TGTGCCTGGAGTAGGACAGACTATGGCTACACCTTC. This codes for CAWSRTDYGYTF. The V call is TRBV30, the J call TRBJ1-2; tentative D call: TRBD1 (6 bases). Germline loops: CDR1 GTSNPN, CDR2 SVGIG (reference sequence). Between the trimmed V and J ends, which lost 2 bases and 3 bases, there was a span of 7 bases. The CDR3 has 12 residues.

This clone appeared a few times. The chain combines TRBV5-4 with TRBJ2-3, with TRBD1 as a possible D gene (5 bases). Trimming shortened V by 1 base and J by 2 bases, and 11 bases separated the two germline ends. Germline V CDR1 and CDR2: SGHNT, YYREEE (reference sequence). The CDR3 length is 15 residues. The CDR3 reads CASSLNRLPTDTQYF. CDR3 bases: TGTGCCAGCAGCTTGAACAGGCTCCCCACAGATACGCAGTATTTT. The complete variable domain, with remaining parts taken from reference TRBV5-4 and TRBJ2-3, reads ETGVTQSPTHLIKTRGQQVTLRCSSQSGHNTVSWYQQALGQGPQFIFQYYREEENGRGNFPPRFSGLQFPNYSSELNVNALELDDSALYLCASSLNRLPTDTQYFGPGTRLTVL.